This T cell receptor beta chain was found in a study of CXCR3-negative and CXCR3-positive naive CD8 T cells. Across the study: Libraries each contributed about 1.5 +/- 0.3 million TRB reads, for roughly 140 million in total. Findings of the study overall: Compared with CXCR3-negative naive cells, CXCR3-positive naive cells showed more hydrophobic TRB CDR3s.

TRB cDNA libraries were made by UMI-labeled 5' RACE. From the 5' RACE reads, TCRdb lists one entry per CDR3 protein and no DNA. The sample's table shows about 120,000 distinct CDR3 sequences. This CDR3 has 16 residues. Germline CDR1 and CDR2: SGHTA and FQGTGA. Turning to this clonotype: As yet, its antigen is unknown.

Sequences were obtained from naive CXCR3+ CD8+ T cells from blood. Subset reported: CD45RO-CCR7+CD27+CD95- naive CD8+ T cells expressing CXCR3 (TNR3+). The clonotype comes from a human donor in good health. Some clones in this sample may be carry-over from other donors' samples. The chain couples TRBV7-3 to TRBJ2-3; TCRdb gives TRBD2 as the D gene, but with no DNA this cannot be confirmed. CDR3 sequence: CASSSGTSGWGDTQYF.